A selection of T cell receptor beta chains follows, all from one sample in a study of blood T cell repertoires in COVID-19. TCRdb's copy holds only in-frame clones and misses some; the assay was immunoSEQ multiplex PCR. Of 40,000 to 55,000 clones listed, 90% to 95% were seen once; the top ten hold around 5%. Sequencing was performed on peripheral blood. The receptors originated from a human donor in a cohort sampled during active COVID-19. Both conserved end residues are part of each CDR3. D genes are given only for firm matches.

TRBV30	TRBD1	TRBJ2-2	CAWTRDRISTGELFF
TRBV7-2	TRBD2	TRBJ2-1	CASSLWGGGAEQFF
TRBV5-8	TRBD1	TRBJ1-1	CASSLKDRDTEAFF
TRBV5-5	-	TRBJ2-3	CASRWGRRDTDTQYF
TRBV30	TRBD2	TRBJ2-1	CAWSRLAGAYYNEQFF
TRBV7-8	TRBD2	TRBJ2-5	CASSLARAGDLQETQYF
TRBV5-5	-	TRBJ2-7	CASSLGGAEQYF
TRBV14	TRBD2	TRBJ2-1	CASSTERRGSEQFF
TRBV9	-	TRBJ2-2	CASSVRDTGELFF
TRBV5-4	TRBD1	TRBJ1-1	CASSLRQGGDTEAFF
TRBV6-5	-	TRBJ2-5	CASSYYAGGQETQYF
TRBV9	-	TRBJ2-3	CASSGLGLASTDTQYF
TRBV11-2	-	TRBJ1-1	CASSLLLGTRATEAFF
TRBV4-3	TRBD2	TRBJ2-5	CASSPFSGGAQETQYF
TRBV10-3	-	TRBJ2-7	CAISESGGTAYEQYF
TRBV19	TRBD1	TRBJ1-2	CASIVGRVRGEGYTF
TRBV10-1	-	TRBJ1-1	CASSGDTLNTEAFF
TRBV2	-	TRBJ1-5	CASSDRAGNQPQHF
TRBV4-3	-	TRBJ2-5	CASSQDLLAGTQYF
TRBV12-2	-	TRBJ2-7	CASRLAVPGDEQYF
TRBV27	-	TRBJ1-3	CASRSLGEVPNTIYF
TRBV4-1	TRBD2	TRBJ2-3	CASSQQTERLAGGYTQYF
TRBV5-6	-	TRBJ1-5	CASSSLTGVNEPQHF
TRBV5-1	-	TRBJ1-3	CASSLVVGAGNTIYF
TRBV5-6	-	TRBJ1-2	CASSLEDSSNYGYTF
TRBV10-3	TRBD2	TRBJ2-3	CAIRGASGRGDTQYF
TRBV4-3	-	TRBJ1-5	CASSQDRQGTQPQHF
TRBV30	-	TRBJ1-5	CAWSQGSGNQPQHF
TRBV6-9	TRBD2	TRBJ2-3	CASSYGTSGSPDTQYF
TRBV4-3	TRBD1	TRBJ1-2	CASSQDQAGGFNGYTF
TRBV14	TRBD2	TRBJ2-1	CASSQVRTRAYNEQFF